One and the same sample provided the 14 T cell receptor beta chains below, sequenced in a study of T cell responses to AZD1222 COVID-19 vaccine. Profiled with immunoSEQ multiplex PCR; TCRdb holds only in-frame clones, not every one. The repertoire has 59,000 or so clones, about 81% of them found once; the top ten carry roughly 10%. The material sequenced was peripheral blood, taken on day 0 of AZD1222 vaccination. The origin of the receptors is an adult in good health.

In its sample, this clone was seen a few times. The gene calls are TRBV9 and TRBJ1-6; D call uncertain. Trimming shortened V by 0 bases and J by 7 bases, and 8 bases separated the two germline ends. Germline V gene data show CDR1 as SGDLS and CDR2 as YYNGEE. The CDR3 is 14 amino acids. The CDR3: CASSVGPTNSPLHF. DNA of the CDR3: TGTGCCAGCAGCGTAGGTCCAACCAATTCACCCCTCCACTTT.

Only a few counts were recorded for this clone. This rearrangement joins TRBV14 to TRBJ1-1; no reliable D call. CDR3 length: 13 residues. Trimming shortened V by 4 bases and J by 1 base, and 7 bases separated the two germline ends. The V gene's germline CDR1 is SGHDN and CDR2 FVKESK. CDR3 nucleotide sequence: TGTGCCAGCAGCCTAAATTGGAACACTGAAGCTTTCTTT. Translated, it gives CASSLNWNTEAFF.

The CDR3 sequence is CASSEIDDSNQPQHF. CDR3 bases: TGTGCCAGCAGTGAAATTGACGATAGCAATCAGCCCCAGCATTTT. The genes are TRBV6-1 and TRBJ1-5; unclear D gene. The CDR3 is made up of 15 amino acids. V lost 2 bases and J 0 bases, leaving 8 bases between the germline ends. Germline CDR1 and CDR2: MNHNS and SASEGT.

The rearrangement joins TRBV6-2 or TRBV6-3 to TRBJ1-3; D is uncertain. There are 12 residues in the CDR3. The V end lost 2 bases, the J end lost 4 bases, and 3 bases lay between the germline ends. The germline CDR1 and CDR2 sequences are MNHEY and SVGEGT. CDR3 nucleotides: TGTGCCAGCAGTTACGGGGGAAACACCATATATTTT. Protein product: CASSYGGNTIYF.

The chain carries TRBV3-1 (or the pseudogene TRBV3-2) and TRBJ2-2, with D possibly matching TRBD2 (6 bases). The CDR3 runs to 14 residues. Trimming left V 1 base short and J 5 bases short, with 8 bases between. Looked up from germline, CDR1 is LGHDT and CDR2 is YNNKEL (reference sequence). CDR3 amino acids: CASSQGTTTGELFF. Here the CDR3 DNA reads TGTGCCAGCAGCCAAGGGACTACAACCGGGGAGCTGTTTTTT.

V and J are TRBV10-3 and TRBJ1-2, with D possibly being TRBD1 (5 bases). Germline V gene lookup returns CDR1 ENHRY and CDR2 SYGVKD. This CDR3 region has 15 residues. The germline V and J ends were trimmed by 1 base and 8 bases, with 17 bases remaining between them. The CDR3 DNA reads TGTGCCATCAGTGAGTTGGGGACGGCCCCGGGAGGCTACACCTTC. Its translation is CAISELGTAPGGYTF.

This chain connects TRBV2 to TRBJ2-2; no definite D call. The CDR3 sequence is 15 residues long. Germline V gives CDR1 SNHLY, CDR2 FYNNEI. The ends were cut back, 8 bases at V and 2 bases at J, with 15 bases in the middle. CDR3 in DNA: TGTGCCAGCCGGTTCCAGACCGTAAACACCGGGGAGCTGTTTTTT. This sequence encodes CASRFQTVNTGELFF.

The rearrangement uses TRBV4-1 and TRBJ2-6; a weak D match, TRBD2 (6 bases). The V and J ends lost 3 bases and 2 bases respectively, with 8 bases between them. The CDR3 runs 15 residues. CDR1 is MGHRA and CDR2 is YSYEKL in the germline V gene. In DNA, the CDR3 is TGCGCCAGCAGCCAGGGGACTGCTGGGGCCAACGTCCTGACTTTC. This encodes CASSQGTAGANVLTF.

The gene calls are TRBV3-1 (or the pseudogene TRBV3-2) and TRBJ1-6; D is uncertain. Trimming removed 10 bases from V and 10 bases from J, with 23 bases in between. The germline V gene encodes CDR1 LGHDT and CDR2 YNNKEL (reference sequence). This CDR3 is 15 amino acids long. The CDR3, as DNA: TGTGCCAACGAGGTTCCGAGGGCCAATGGCTCACCCCTCCACTTT. It specifies CANEVPRANGSPLHF.

The chain has TRBV7-9 and TRBJ1-1; 9 bases are shared with TRBD1. Germline V gene sequence: CDR1 SEHNR, CDR2 FQNEAQ (reference sequence). The J segment lost 3 bases and the V segment lost 2 bases, leaving 4 bases of the junction unmatched. This CDR3 comprises 15 residues. CDR3 amino acids: CASSLRDREHTEAFF. CDR3 nucleotide sequence: TGTGCCAGCAGCTTAAGGGACAGGGAGCACACTGAAGCTTTCTTT.

This chain uses TRBV7-2 with TRBJ2-3; 8 bases match TRBD2. Germline loops: CDR1 SGHTA, CDR2 FQGNSA. After removal of 5 bases from V and 7 bases from J, the junction contained 11 bases not matched to a gene. The CDR3 spans 15 residues. CDR3 loop: CASSPARTSGYTQYF. The CDR3 nucleotides are TGTGCCAGCAGCCCGGCACGCACTAGCGGATATACGCAGTATTTT.

This clone came up a few times. The chain has TRBV4-1 and TRBJ2-7, with D maybe TRBD1 (6 bases). Germline-derived CDR1 and CDR2 are MGHRA and YSYEKL. This CDR3 has 16 residues. V lost 1 base and J lost 4, with 17 bases in between. The CDR3 DNA follows: TGCGCCAGCAGCCAAGGGACAGCGTCCCCCCATTACGAGCAGTACTTC. Protein sequence: CASSQGTASPHYEQYF.

The chain couples TRBV7-8 to TRBJ2-7; D call uncertain. Germline V gene data show CDR1 as SGHVS and CDR2 as FQNEAQ. This CDR3 is 13 amino acids long. V lost 2 bases and J 3 bases, leaving 8 bases between the germline ends. The CDR3 region has the DNA TGTGCCAGCAGCTTAAACAGAGTCTACGAGCAGTACTTC. Protein product: CASSLNRVYEQYF.

This clone was detected only once. The chain joins TRBV28 to TRBJ1-4, with D maybe TRBD1 (6 bases). V was trimmed by 5 bases and J by 5 bases, leaving 12 bases between them. Germline V gene data show CDR1 as MDHEN and CDR2 as SYDVKM. This CDR3 has 14 residues. The CDR3 loop reads CASSLTGRNEKLFF. The CDR3 DNA is TGTGCCAGCAGTCTCACAGGGAGGAATGAAAAACTGTTTTTT.